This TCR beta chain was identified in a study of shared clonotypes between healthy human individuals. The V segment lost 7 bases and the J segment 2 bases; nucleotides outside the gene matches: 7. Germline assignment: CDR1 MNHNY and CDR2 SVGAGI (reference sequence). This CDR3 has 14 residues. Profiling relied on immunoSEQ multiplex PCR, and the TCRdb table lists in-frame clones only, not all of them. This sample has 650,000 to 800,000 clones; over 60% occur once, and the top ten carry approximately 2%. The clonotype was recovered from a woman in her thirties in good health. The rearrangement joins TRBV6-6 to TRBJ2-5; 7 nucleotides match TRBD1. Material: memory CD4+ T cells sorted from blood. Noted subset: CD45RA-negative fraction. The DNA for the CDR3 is TGTGCCAGCACCCACAGGGGTAATCAAGAGACCCAGTACTTC. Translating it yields CASTHRGNQETQYF.